This entry lists 16 T cell receptor beta chains sequenced from one sample in a study of shared clonotypes between healthy human individuals. Naive CD8 cells were CD45RO-negative, positively selected for CCR7, excluding terminally differentiated effector memory CD45RA+ cells. The assay was immunoSEQ multiplex PCR, and TCRdb's table has in-frame clones only and misses some. The table records about 2.1 million clones, approximately 94% of them present only once. The sequencing input was naive CD8+ T cells from PBMCs. The receptors were sampled from a young man in good health. Some clones in this sample may be carry-over from other donors' samples.

V usage is TRBV13 and J usage is TRBJ2-3; D is perhaps TRBD1 (5 bases). CDR1 is PRHDT and CDR2 is FYEKMQ in the germline V gene (reference sequence). This CDR3 contains 15 residues. The ends were cut back, 1 base at V and 2 bases at J, with 10 bases in the middle. This CDR3 is CASSLEGRNTDTQYF. CDR3 in DNA: TGTGCCAGCAGCTTAGAGGGGCGGAACACAGATACGCAGTATTTT.

The CDR3 spells CASALRYLAGVADTQYF. The CDR3 DNA is TGTGCCAGCGCCCTTCGGTACTTAGCGGGAGTAGCAGATACGCAGTATTTT. This chain uses TRBV28 with TRBJ2-3; TRBD2 agrees at 9 bases. There are 17 residues in the CDR3. J gave up 4 bases and V 8 bases, and 16 bases lay outside the gene matches. The V gene's germline CDR1 is MDHEN and CDR2 SYDVKM.

This chain links TRBV5-8 with TRBJ1-4; D perhaps matches TRBD1 (5 bases). V lost 5 bases and J 17 bases, leaving 16 bases between the germline ends. The CDR3 covers 11 residues. CDR1 SGHTS and CDR2 YDEGEE come from the germline V gene. The CDR3 nucleotides read TGTGCCAGCAGAACTAGGGGTCGTAATTTTTTT. The encoded protein is CASRTRGRNFF.

This chain uses TRBV7-9 with TRBJ2-7; 10 bases align to TRBD1. From germline, CDR1 is SEHNR and CDR2 FQNEAQ (reference sequence). Trimming took 4 bases from V and 3 from J; bases not matched to a gene: 6. This CDR3 has 15 residues. CDR3 nucleotides: TGTGCCAGCAGCTCCCGGACAGGGGGGATCTACGAGCAGTACTTC. Translated: CASSSRTGGIYEQYF.

The chain recombines TRBV11-3 with TRBJ2-7; the D is unclear. Germline CDR1 reads SGHNT; CDR2 reads YENEEA. CDR3 length equals 11 residues. V was shortened by 5 bases and J by 4 bases, with 6 bases between the two germline ends. CDR3 protein: CASSVAYEQYF. The CDR3 region has the DNA TGTGCCAGCAGCGTCGCGTACGAGCAGTACTTC.

The V and J genes are TRBV5-1 and TRBJ2-7, with a weak D call TRBD1 (5 bases). The germline V and J ends were trimmed by 0 bases and 6 bases, with 16 bases remaining between them. The germline V gene has CDR1 SGHRS and CDR2 YFSETQ. The CDR3 length is 15 residues. CDR3 region: CASSLGGAGRLEQYF. The CDR3 bases are TGCGCCAGCAGCTTGGGTGGGGCAGGGCGTCTCGAGCAGTACTTC.

The chain carries TRBV13 and TRBJ2-5; D might be TRBD2 (5 bases). Germline CDR1 PRHDT, CDR2 FYEKMQ (reference sequence). This CDR3 spans 14 amino acids. Trimming removed 10 bases from V and 1 base from J, with 16 bases in between. The CDR3 DNA reads TGTGCCAACCGAGGAGGCAAGTGCCAAGAGACCCAGTACTTC. It yields the protein CANRGGKCQETQYF.

The V call is TRBV10-3, the J call TRBJ1-2; TRBD1 aligns across 7 bases. Germline V gene data show CDR1 as ENHRY and CDR2 as SYGVKD. This CDR3 comprises 18 residues. V shed 4 bases, J shed 0 bases, and the junction held 14 bases outside the gene matches. In nucleotides, the CDR3 is TGTGCCATCAGTGGTAGCCGGGACAGTACCCGAGCTAACTATGGCTACACCTTC. Translation gives CAISGSRDSTRANYGYTF.

The chain employs TRBV5-6 and TRBJ2-7; D gene uncertain. V dropped 0 bases and J dropped 5 bases, with 12 bases sitting between them. This CDR3 contains 14 residues. Germline CDR1 reads SGHDT; CDR2 reads YYEEEE. The DNA for the CDR3 is TGTGCCAGCAGCTTGGGCTCCGTAGTACACGAGCAGTACTTC. Translating it yields CASSLGSVVHEQYF.

The rearrangement uses TRBV5-4 and TRBJ2-1; 9 positions match TRBD2. The V segment lost 2 bases and the J segment 7 bases; nucleotides outside the gene matches: 13. CDR1 is SGHNT, CDR2 YYREEE, per germline (reference sequence). CDR3 length equals 17 residues. DNA for the CDR3: TGTGCCAGCAGCTTACTAGGTGTCCTAGCGGGATCGAATGAGCAGTTCTTC. Translation: CASSLLGVLAGSNEQFF.

This chain joins TRBV23-1 and TRBJ2-2, with D possibly matching TRBD1 (6 bases). TRBV23-1 is identified as an open reading frame with a role that is uncertain. This CDR3 is 14 amino acids long. Trimming took off 6 bases at V and 6 bases at J, with 14 bases between the two ends. CDR3 in amino acids: CASSPRRGSGELFF. CDR3 coding DNA: TGCGCCAGCAGCCCCCGTAGGGGGTCCGGGGAGCTGTTTTTT.

The chain has TRBV5-4 and TRBJ2-7; 12 positions agree with TRBD2. The CDR3 runs to 16 residues. V trimming: 0 bases; J trimming: 3 bases; junction bases outside the gene matches: 4. CDR1 and CDR2 (germline): SGHNT, YYREEE (reference sequence). CDR3 bases: TGTGCCAGCAGCTTGGCTGGACTAGCGGGGTACTACGAGCAGTACTTC. It codes for CASSLAGLAGYYEQYF. The variable domain in full, with the rest retrieved from reference TRBV5-4 and TRBJ2-7, is ETGVTQSPTHLIKTRGQQVTLRCSSQSGHNTVSWYQQALGQGPQFIFQYYREEENGRGNFPPRFSGLQFPNYSSELNVNALELDDSALYLCASSLAGLAGYYEQYFGPGTRLTVT.

The CDR3 DNA is TGCGCCAGCTCGACAGGGATCGCCTACGAGCAGTACTTC. Protein product: CASSTGIAYEQYF. The gene calls are TRBV4-1 and TRBJ2-7, with 7 nucleotides matching TRBD1. Trimming removed 8 bases from V and 2 bases from J; junction bases left unmatched: 6. The CDR3 is made up of 13 amino acids. CDR1 and CDR2 from the germline V gene are MGHRA and YSYEKL.

This chain joins TRBV19 and TRBJ1-1; 11 bases are shared with TRBD1. The CDR3 runs to 17 residues. V lost 4 bases to trimming and J lost 0 bases; unmatched junction nucleotides: 7. Germline assignment: CDR1 LNHDA and CDR2 SQIVND (reference sequence). The CDR3 protein is CASSRRGTGGLNTEAFF. Written as DNA, the CDR3 is TGTGCCAGTAGTAGGAGAGGGACAGGGGGTTTGAACACTGAAGCTTTCTTT.

The chain is built from TRBV4-2 and TRBJ1-2; TRBD1 aligns across 7 bases. The germline V gene encodes CDR1 LGHNA and CDR2 YNFKEQ. The length of the CDR3 is 17 residues. V shed 1 base and J 8 bases; nucleotides not matched to a gene: 16. In nucleotides, the CDR3 is TGTGCCAGCAGCCAAGGTAACAGGGGCGAAGGACTTGACGGCTACACCTTC. Translation: CASSQGNRGEGLDGYTF.

The V gene is TRBV7-9, the J gene TRBJ2-1; 11 bases match TRBD2. Trimming removed 0 bases from V and 1 base from J; junction bases left unmatched: 5. CDR1 and CDR2 (germline): SEHNR, FQNEAQ (reference sequence). CDR3 length: 18 amino acids. The CDR3 here is CASSLAPLAGESYNEQFF. CDR3 nucleotide sequence: TGTGCCAGCAGCTTAGCCCCACTAGCGGGAGAATCCTACAATGAGCAGTTCTTC.